These 3 T cell receptor beta chains originate from one sample sequenced in a study of cytomegalovirus exposure and HLA in healthy donors. The PCR ran on 60 Vbeta and 13 Jbeta primers. The assay was immunoSEQ multiplex PCR, and TCRdb's table has in-frame clones only and misses some. Of 70,000 to 100,000 clones in the sample, 60% to 80% were seen once. Sequences were obtained from PBMCs. Receptors were obtained from a woman aged 45-59 years in good health and CMV-seropositive.

The chain has TRBV6-1 and TRBJ2-1; TRBD1 matches 7 bases. The germline CDR1 and CDR2 sequences are MNHNS and SASEGT. The CDR3 contains 16 residues. Unmatched junction bases numbered 12, after V lost 2 bases and J lost 8 bases. The CDR3 region has the DNA TGTGCCAGCAGTGAAAGGAGGACAGGACCGGAGGATGAGCAGTTCTTC. Amino acid sequence: CASSERRTGPEDEQFF.

V is TRBV4-1 and J is TRBJ2-1, with D maybe TRBD2 (5 bases). V was clipped by 4 bases and J by 9 bases, with 19 bases between them. Per germline, CDR1 MGHRA and CDR2 YSYEKL. CDR3 size: 15 residues. CDR3 amino acids: CASSREERSQSEQFF. Written as DNA, the CDR3 is TGCGCCAGCAGCCGCGAGGAGCGGAGCCAGAGTGAGCAGTTCTTC.

V and J are TRBV6-1 and TRBJ2-1, with TRBD2 identical over 9 bases. V dropped 5 bases and J dropped 9; count of bases not matched to a gene: 5. Germline loops: CDR1 MNHNS, CDR2 SASEGT. There are 13 residues in the CDR3. The CDR3 DNA is TGTGCCAGCAGTAAGCGGGAGGCCGGTGAGCAGTTCTTC. Its protein is CASSKREAGEQFF.